This T cell receptor beta chain stems from a study of control samples from healthy donors and cancer patients. Method: immunoSEQ multiplex PCR; TCRdb's copy keeps in-frame clones and lacks some. The sample shows 70,000 to 95,000 clones, approximately 94% of them seen only once. The CDR3 consists of 14 residues. Germline lookup yields CDR1 DFQATT and CDR2 SNEGSKA (reference sequence). With V trimmed by 3 bases and J by 2 bases, 4 bases remained unmatched. This sequence originates from a woman aged 40 to 49 with lung cancer. The sequenced material came from PBMCs. J is TRBJ2-3 and V is TRBV20-1, with 8 bases that match TRBD2. CDR3: CSASELADTDTQYF. The CDR3 nucleotides are TGCAGTGCTAGTGAACTAGCGGACACAGATACGCAGTATTTT.